These T cell receptor beta chains were read from a single sample in a study of cytomegalovirus exposure and HLA in healthy donors. Data came from immunoSEQ multiplex PCR; TCRdb stores just in-frame clones and leaves some out. Among over 150,000 clones listed, 70% to 80% were seen once. The sample taken for sequencing was PBMCs. These receptors came from a man in his sixties in good health and CMV-seronegative. CDR3s include the opening cysteine and the closing phenylalanine or tryptophan. The D gene is left open where the match is weak. Where a row states a size, it is once, few, many or the class of an expanded clone; other rows omit it.

TRBV18	TRBD1	TRBJ2-3	NA	TGTGCCAGCTCACCACTGACAGGGACAGATACGCAGTATTTT	CASSPLTGTDTQYF
TRBV28	TRBD1	TRBJ1-2	NA	TGTGCCGGACAGGGGGCAGGCTATGGCTACACCTTC	CAGQGAGYGYTF
TRBV7-3	NA	TRBJ2-5	NA	TGTGCCAGCAGCTTAGGGTCGGGAGAGACCCAGTACTTC	CASSLGSGETQYF
TRBV5-1	TRBD2	TRBJ2-1	NA	TGCGCCAGCAGCTTCCTCTATAGCGGGGGGGCCGAGGAGCAGTTCTTC	CASSFLYSGGAEEQFF
TRBV5-1	TRBD2	TRBJ2-1	once	TGCGCCAGCAGCTCTCCAGTCTCGAGCGGGGGGGCCAAAAGAAATGAGCAGTTCTTC	CASSSPVSSGGAKRNEQFF
TRBV6-5	NA	TRBJ2-1	NA	TGTGCCAGCAGTAACGACCCCGGGTCATACAATGAGCAGTTCTTC	CASSNDPGSYNEQFF
TRBV7-6	NA	TRBJ2-6	NA	TGTGCCAGCAGCTTAGGGGCCGGTCGCTCTGGGGCCAACGTCCTGACTTTC	CASSLGAGRSGANVLTF
TRBV27	TRBD1	TRBJ2-7	NA	TGTGCCAGCAGGACCGGGACAGGGCACGAGCAGTACTTC	CASRTGTGHEQYF
TRBV5-4	NA	TRBJ1-2	few	TGTGCCAGCACCCCCGGAGGGACCTATAACTATGGCTACACCTTC	CASTPGGTYNYGYTF
TRBV18	TRBD2	TRBJ2-1	once	TGTGCCAGCTCACCTACTAGCGGGGGGGCCTATGAGCAGTTCTTC	CASSPTSGGAYEQFF
TRBV13	TRBD1	TRBJ2-1	few	TGTGCCAGCAGCTTCAGCGACAGGGATGGCAATGAGCAGTTCTTC	CASSFSDRDGNEQFF
TRBV5-1	NA	TRBJ2-2	NA	TGCGCCAGCAGCTTCGACTATAACACCGGGGAGCTGTTTTTT	CASSFDYNTGELFF
TRBV5-1	TRBD2	TRBJ2-5	NA	TGCGCCAGCAGCTTGATGGGACTAGCGGGAGGGAGCAGTGAGACCCAGTACTTC	CASSLMGLAGGSSETQYF
TRBV28	TRBD1	TRBJ1-2	once	TGTGCCAGCAGCCCGGGACAGGGTGGTGGTAATGGCTACACCTTC	CASSPGQGGGNGYTF
TRBV6-4	TRBD2	TRBJ2-2	NA	TGTGCCAGCAGTGACTCCAGCGGGGGGGCCAGGGAGCTGTTTTTT	CASSDSSGGARELFF
TRBV4-2	NA	TRBJ2-3	NA	TGTGCCAGCAGCCAACCCCTGGGTGGGGCAGGCACAGATACGCAGTATTTT	CASSQPLGGAGTDTQYF
TRBV28	TRBD1	TRBJ2-6	NA	TGTGCCAGCAGTATCCGGACAGGGGGACCTGGGGCCAACGTCCTGACTTTC	CASSIRTGGPGANVLTF
TRBV18	NA	TRBJ2-5	NA	TGTGCCAGCTCAGATTCGGGGAGGCAAGAGACCCAGTACTTC	CASSDSGRQETQYF
TRBV4-3	NA	TRBJ2-5	NA	TGCGCCAGCAGCCAAGAAGGCGGACTCTCGATCCAAGAGACCCAGTACTTC	CASSQEGGLSIQETQYF
TRBV6-1	NA	TRBJ1-3	NA	TGTGCCAGCAAGAAGGGGCTCATCGGAAACACCATATATTTT	CASKKGLIGNTIYF
TRBV11-2	NA	TRBJ2-6	NA	TGTGCCAGCAGCTTAGATCTGGCCAACGTCCTGACTTTC	CASSLDLANVLTF
TRBV28	NA	TRBJ2-7	NA	TGTGCCAGCAGTTTAAGTGTTGCCGGGGCCTACGAGCAGTACTTC	CASSLSVAGAYEQYF
TRBV10-3	NA	TRBJ2-7	NA	TGTGCCATCAGTGATCGAGGTCAAAATACCTACGAGCAGTACTTC	CAISDRGQNTYEQYF
TRBV7-8	NA	TRBJ2-7	NA	TGTGCCAGCAGCCCCGCGAGGGTGGGGAGCGAGCAGTACTTC	CASSPARVGSEQYF
TRBV7-2	NA	TRBJ2-2	NA	TGTGCCAGCGGTCGGGAGCGGGCCGGGGAGCTGTTTTTT	CASGRERAGELFF
TRBV6-6	TRBD1	TRBJ1-5	NA	TGTGCCAGCAGTTTTCAGGGGGCAACTAATCAGCCCCAGCATTTT	CASSFQGATNQPQHF
TRBV28	TRBD1	TRBJ2-7	NA	TGTGCCAGCAGTTCCCCGGGACAGAACGTTTACGAGCAGTACTTC	CASSSPGQNVYEQYF
TRBV7-8	TRBD2	TRBJ2-1	once	TGTGCCACCATCCCCGGGTTAGCGGGGTACAATGAGCAGTTCTTC	CATIPGLAGYNEQFF
TRBV28	NA	TRBJ1-5	NA	TGTGCCAGCAGTTTAATGGGGGGGGGTCAGCCCCAGCATTTT	CASSLMGGGQPQHF
TRBV10-1	NA	TRBJ1-1	NA	TGCGCCAGCAGTGAGTTTAGGGGAAGAGACACTGAAGCTTTCTTT	CASSEFRGRDTEAFF
TRBV7-2	NA	TRBJ2-5	NA	TGTGCCAGCAGCTTCCCAGGGGGGAAGACCCAGTACTTC	CASSFPGGKTQYF
TRBV27	NA	TRBJ1-1	few	TGTGCCAGCAGTTTGACAGAGACGGGGAACACTGAAGCTTTCTTT	CASSLTETGNTEAFF
TRBV19	TRBD1	TRBJ2-7	NA	TGTGCCAGTAGTATATCGGGAATGACAGGGGAGCAGTACTTC	CASSISGMTGEQYF
TRBV2	TRBD1	TRBJ2-7	NA	TGTGCCAGCAGTGAATTCGGGACAGGGAACCACGAGCAGTACTTC	CASSEFGTGNHEQYF
TRBV6-5	NA	TRBJ1-1	NA	TGTGCCAGCAGTTACTCCTTTCGACGGACTAATGAAGCTTTCTTT	CASSYSFRRTNEAFF